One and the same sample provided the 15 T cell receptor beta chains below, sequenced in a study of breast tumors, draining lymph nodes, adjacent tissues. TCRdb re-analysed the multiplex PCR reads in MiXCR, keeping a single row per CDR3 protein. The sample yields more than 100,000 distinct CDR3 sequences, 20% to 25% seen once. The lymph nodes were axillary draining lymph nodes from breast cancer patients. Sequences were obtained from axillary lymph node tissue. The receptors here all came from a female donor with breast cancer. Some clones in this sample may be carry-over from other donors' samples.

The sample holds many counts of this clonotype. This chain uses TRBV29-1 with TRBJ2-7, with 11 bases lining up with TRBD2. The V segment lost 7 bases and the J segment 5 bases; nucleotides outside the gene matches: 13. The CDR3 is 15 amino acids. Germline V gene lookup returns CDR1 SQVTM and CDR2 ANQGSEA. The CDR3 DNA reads TGCAGCGCCCCCACCGGCCGACTAGCGGGAAACGAGCAGTACTTC. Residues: CSAPTGRLAGNEQYF.

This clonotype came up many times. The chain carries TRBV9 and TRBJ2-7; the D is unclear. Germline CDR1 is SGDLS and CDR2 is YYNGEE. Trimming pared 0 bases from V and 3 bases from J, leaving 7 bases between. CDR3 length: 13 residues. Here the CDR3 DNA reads TGTGCCAGCAGCGTAGCGGCTGGCTACGAGCAGTACTTC. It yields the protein CASSVAAGYEQYF.

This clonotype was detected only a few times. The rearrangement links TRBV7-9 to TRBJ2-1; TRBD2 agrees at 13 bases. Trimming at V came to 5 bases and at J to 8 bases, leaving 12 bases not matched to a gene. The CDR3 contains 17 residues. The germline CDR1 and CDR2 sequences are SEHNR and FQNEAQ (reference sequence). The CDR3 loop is CASSPRTSGSQYDEQFF. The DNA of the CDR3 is TGTGCCAGCAGCCCCAGGACTAGCGGGAGTCAATACGATGAGCAGTTCTTC.

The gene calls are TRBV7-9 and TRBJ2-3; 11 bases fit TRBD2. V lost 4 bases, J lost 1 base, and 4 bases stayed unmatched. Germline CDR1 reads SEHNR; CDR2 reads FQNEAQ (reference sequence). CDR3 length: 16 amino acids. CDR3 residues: CASSSPGLAGTDTQYF. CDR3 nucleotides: TGTGCCAGCAGCTCCCCGGGACTAGCGGGCACAGATACGCAGTATTTT.

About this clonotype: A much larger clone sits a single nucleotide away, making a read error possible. The CDR3 DNA reads TGTGCCAGCAGCCAAGATAGGCAGGGGCGGGCTATGGTGTATTTT. Encoded protein: CASSQDRQGRAMVYF. The V gene is TRBV4-2, the J gene TRBJ2-3, with TRBD1 as a possible D gene (6 bases). CDR3 length: 15 residues. CDR1 is LGHNA, CDR2 YNFKEQ, per germline. With 0 bases removed from V and 14 bases from J, the gap between germline ends came to 21 bases.

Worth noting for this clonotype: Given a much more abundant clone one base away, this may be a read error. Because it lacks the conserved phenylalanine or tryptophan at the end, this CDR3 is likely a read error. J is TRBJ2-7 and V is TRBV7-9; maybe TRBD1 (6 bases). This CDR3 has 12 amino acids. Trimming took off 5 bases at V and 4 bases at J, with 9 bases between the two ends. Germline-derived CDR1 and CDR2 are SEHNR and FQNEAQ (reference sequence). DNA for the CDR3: TGTGCCAGCAGCCCTACAGGGTACGAGCAGTACTCC. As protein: CASSPTGYEQYS.

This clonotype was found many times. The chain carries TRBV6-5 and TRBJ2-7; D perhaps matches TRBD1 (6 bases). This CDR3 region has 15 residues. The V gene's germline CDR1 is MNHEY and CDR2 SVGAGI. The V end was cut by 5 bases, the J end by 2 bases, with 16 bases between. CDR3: CASSRVQGPAYEQYF. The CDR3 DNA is TGTGCCAGCAGTAGGGTTCAGGGGCCGGCCTACGAGCAGTACTTC.

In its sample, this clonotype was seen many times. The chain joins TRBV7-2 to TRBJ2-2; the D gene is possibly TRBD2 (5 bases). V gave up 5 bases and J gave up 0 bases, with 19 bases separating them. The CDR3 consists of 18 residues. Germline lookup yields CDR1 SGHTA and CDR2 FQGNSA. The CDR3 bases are TGTGCCAGCAGCAAAAGATCTTGGCTAGCTTCGAACACCGGGGAGCTGTTTTTT. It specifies CASSKRSWLASNTGELFF.

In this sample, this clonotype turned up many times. CDR3 loop: CASSARAAQETQYF. Here the CDR3 DNA reads TGTGCCAGCAGCGCCCGGGCGGCACAAGAGACCCAGTACTTC. This sequence joins TRBV9 and TRBJ2-5; D gene ambiguous. CDR3 length: 14 amino acids. CDR1 and CDR2 from the germline V gene are SGDLS and YYNGEE. V was trimmed by 3 bases and J by 2 bases, leaving 11 bases between them. The full variable domain, its missing parts supplied by reference TRBV9 and TRBJ2-5, is DSGVTQTPKHLITATGQRVTLRCSPRSGDLSVYWYQQSLDQGLQFLIQYYNGEERAKGNILERFSAQQFPDLHSELNLSSLELGDSALYFCASSARAAQETQYFGPGTRLLVL.

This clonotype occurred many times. Written as DNA, the CDR3 is TGTGCCACCAGTGACGCGGGACAGGGTTATGGCTACACCTTC. Amino acid sequence: CATSDAGQGYGYTF. The chain couples TRBV24-1 to TRBJ1-2; 9 bases are a match to TRBD1. Germline CDR1 and CDR2: KGHDR and SFDVKD. This CDR3 contains 14 residues. J gave up 5 bases and V 4 bases, and 4 bases lay outside the gene matches.

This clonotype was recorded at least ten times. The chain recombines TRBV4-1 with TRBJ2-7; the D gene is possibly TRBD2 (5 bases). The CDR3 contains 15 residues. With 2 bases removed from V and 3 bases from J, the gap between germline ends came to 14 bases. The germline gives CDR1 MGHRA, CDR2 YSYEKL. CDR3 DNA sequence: TGCGCCAGCAGCCAAAATTCCGGTGGAGGCTACGAGCAGTACTTC. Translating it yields CASSQNSGGGYEQYF.

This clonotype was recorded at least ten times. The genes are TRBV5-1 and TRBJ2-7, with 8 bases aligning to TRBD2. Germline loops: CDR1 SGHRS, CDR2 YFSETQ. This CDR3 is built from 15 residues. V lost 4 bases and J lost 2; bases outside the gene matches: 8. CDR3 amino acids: CASSPGGEIPYEQYF. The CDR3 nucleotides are TGCGCCAGCAGCCCGGGGGGGGAAATCCCCTACGAGCAGTACTTC.

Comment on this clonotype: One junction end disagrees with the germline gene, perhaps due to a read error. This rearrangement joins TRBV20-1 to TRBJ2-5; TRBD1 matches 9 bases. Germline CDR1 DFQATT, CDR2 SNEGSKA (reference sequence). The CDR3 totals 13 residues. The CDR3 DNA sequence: TGCGGTGCTAGTCACAGGGGGCGAGAGACCCAGTACTTC. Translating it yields CGASHRGRETQYF.

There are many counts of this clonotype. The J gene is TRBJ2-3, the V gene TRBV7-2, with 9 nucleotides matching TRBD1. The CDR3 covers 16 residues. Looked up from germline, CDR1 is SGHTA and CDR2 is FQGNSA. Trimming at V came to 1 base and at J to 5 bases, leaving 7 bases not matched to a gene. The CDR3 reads CASSLGTGTGIDTQYF. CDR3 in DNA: TGTGCCAGCAGCTTAGGAACCGGGACAGGGATAGATACGCAGTATTTT.

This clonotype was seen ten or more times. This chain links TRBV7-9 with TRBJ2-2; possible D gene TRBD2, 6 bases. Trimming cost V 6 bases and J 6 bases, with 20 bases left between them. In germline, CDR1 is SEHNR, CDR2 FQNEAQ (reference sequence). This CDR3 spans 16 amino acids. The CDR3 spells CASSLPRGWGAGELFF. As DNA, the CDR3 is TGTGCCAGCAGTCTCCCCCGGGGATGGGGGGCCGGGGAGCTGTTTTTT. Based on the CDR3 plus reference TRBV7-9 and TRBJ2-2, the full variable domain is DTGVSQNPRHKITKRGQNVTFRCDPISEHNRLYWYRQTLGQGPEFLTYFQNEAQLEKSRLLSDRFSAERPKGSFSTLEIQRTEQGDSAMYLCASSLPRGWGAGELFFGEGSRLTVL.